This TCR beta chain originates from a study of T cells after yellow fever vaccination. The TCR cDNA carried a universal primer site and UMIs from 5'RACE template switching. MiXCR was run by TCRdb on the 5' RACE reads, yielding one entry per CDR3 protein. The table records some 300,000 distinct CDR3 sequences, around 10% of them present only once. This clonotype has more than one count but fewer than ten. CDR1 and CDR2 (germline): SEHNR, FQNEAQ (reference sequence). The CDR3 runs to 12 residues. The V end was cut by 1 base, the J end by 6 bases, with 6 bases between. V is TRBV7-9 and J is TRBJ1-1; D uncertain. The sequences come from CD4+ T cells sorted from PBMCs, collected 5 days after the yellow fever booster vaccination. This receptor was identified in a man aged 18 to 29 who received the YFV17D yellow fever vaccine. The CDR3 is CASSLVSAEAFF. The CDR3 DNA is TGTGCCAGCAGCTTAGTGTCCGCTGAAGCTTTCTTT.